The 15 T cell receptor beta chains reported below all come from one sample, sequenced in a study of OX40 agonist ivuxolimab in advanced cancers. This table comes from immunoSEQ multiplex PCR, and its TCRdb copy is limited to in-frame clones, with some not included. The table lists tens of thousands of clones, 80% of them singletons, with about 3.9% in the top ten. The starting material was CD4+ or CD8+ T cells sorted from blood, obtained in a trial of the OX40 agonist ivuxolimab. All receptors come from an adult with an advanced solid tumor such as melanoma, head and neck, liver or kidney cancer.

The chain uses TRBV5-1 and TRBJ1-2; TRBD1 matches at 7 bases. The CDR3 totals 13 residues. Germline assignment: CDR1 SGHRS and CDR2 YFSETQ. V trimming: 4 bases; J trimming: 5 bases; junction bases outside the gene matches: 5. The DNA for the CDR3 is TGCGCCAGCAGCCCGGGACAGACTTATGGCTACACCTTC. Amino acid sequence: CASSPGQTYGYTF.

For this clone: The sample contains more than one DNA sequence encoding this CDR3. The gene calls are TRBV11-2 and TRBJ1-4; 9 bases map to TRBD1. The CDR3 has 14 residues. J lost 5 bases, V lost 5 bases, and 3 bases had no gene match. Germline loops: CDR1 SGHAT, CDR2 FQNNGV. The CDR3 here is CASSLGQGNEKLFF. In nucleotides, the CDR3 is TGTGCCAGCAGCCTCGGACAGGGGAATGAAAAACTGTTTTTT.

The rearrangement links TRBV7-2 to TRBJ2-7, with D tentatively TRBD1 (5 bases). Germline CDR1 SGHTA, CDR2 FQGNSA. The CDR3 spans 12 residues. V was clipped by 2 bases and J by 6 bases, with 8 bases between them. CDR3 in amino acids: CASSLLTAEQYF. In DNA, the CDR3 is TGTGCCAGCAGCTTATTGACAGCCGAGCAGTACTTC. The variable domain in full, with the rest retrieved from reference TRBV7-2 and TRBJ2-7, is GAGVSQSPSNKVTEKGKDVELRCDPISGHTALYWYRQSLGQGLEFLIYFQGNSAPDKSGLPSDRFSAERTGGSVSTLTIQRTQQEDSAVYLCASSLLTAEQYFGPGTRLTVT.

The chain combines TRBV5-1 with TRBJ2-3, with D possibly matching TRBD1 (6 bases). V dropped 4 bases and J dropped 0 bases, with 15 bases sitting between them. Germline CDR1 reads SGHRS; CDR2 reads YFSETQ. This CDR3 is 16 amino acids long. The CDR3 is CASSPLTGLSTDTQYF. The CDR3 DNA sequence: TGCGCCAGCAGCCCGCTGACAGGACTTAGCACAGATACGCAGTATTTT.

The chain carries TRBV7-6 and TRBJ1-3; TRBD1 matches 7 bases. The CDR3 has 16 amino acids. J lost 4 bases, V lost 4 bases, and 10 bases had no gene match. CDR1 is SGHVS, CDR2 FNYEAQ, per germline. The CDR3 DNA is TGTGCCAGCAGCTCTCGTACCGGGACAGCGGGAAACACCATATATTTT. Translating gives CASSSRTGTAGNTIYF.

DNA for the CDR3: TGCAGTGCTAGAGTTGGGCCTGAAGCTTTCTTT. It yields the protein CSARVGPEAFF. V and J are TRBV20-1 and TRBJ1-1, with unresolved D. CDR1 and CDR2 (germline): DFQATT, SNEGSKA (reference sequence). The V and J ends lost 1 base and 6 bases respectively, with 6 bases between them. CDR3 length: 11 amino acids.

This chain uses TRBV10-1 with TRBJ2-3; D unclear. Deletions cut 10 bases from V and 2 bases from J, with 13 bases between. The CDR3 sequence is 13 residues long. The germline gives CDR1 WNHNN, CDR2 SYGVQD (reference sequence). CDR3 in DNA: TGCGCCACCTCGCTGGGCTACACAGATACGCAGTATTTT. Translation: CATSLGYTDTQYF.

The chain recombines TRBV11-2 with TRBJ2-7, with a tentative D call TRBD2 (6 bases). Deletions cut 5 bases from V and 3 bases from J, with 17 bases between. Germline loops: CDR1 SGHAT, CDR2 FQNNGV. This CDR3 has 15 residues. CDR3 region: CASSPHSGTLYEQYF. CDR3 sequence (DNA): TGTGCCAGCAGCCCTCATTCCGGGACTCTCTACGAGCAGTACTTC.

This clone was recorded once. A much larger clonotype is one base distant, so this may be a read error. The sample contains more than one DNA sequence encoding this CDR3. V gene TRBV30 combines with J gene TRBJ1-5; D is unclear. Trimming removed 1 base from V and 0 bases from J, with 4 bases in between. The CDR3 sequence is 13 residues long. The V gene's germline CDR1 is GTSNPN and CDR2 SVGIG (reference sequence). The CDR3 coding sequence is TGTGCCTGGAGTGGGGATAGCAATCAGCCCCAGCATTTT. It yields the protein CAWSGDSNQPQHF.

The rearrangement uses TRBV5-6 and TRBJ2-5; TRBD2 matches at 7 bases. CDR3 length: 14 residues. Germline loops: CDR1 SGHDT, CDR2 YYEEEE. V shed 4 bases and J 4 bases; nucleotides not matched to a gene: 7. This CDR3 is CASSDPRGRETQYF. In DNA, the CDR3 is TGTGCCAGCAGCGACCCGCGGGGGAGAGAGACCCAGTACTTC.

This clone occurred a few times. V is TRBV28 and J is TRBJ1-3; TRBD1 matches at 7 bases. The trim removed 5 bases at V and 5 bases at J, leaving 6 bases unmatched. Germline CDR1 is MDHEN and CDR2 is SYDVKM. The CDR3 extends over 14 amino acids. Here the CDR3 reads CASSTYRGRNTIYF. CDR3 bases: TGTGCCAGCAGTACTTACAGGGGTAGAAACACCATATATTTT.

CDR3 protein: CASSDSYEQYF. The CDR3 DNA follows: TGTGCCAGCAGTGACAGCTACGAGCAGTACTTC. The J gene is TRBJ2-7, the V gene TRBV7-6; possibly TRBD1 for D (5 bases). The CDR3 runs 11 residues. The germline V gene encodes CDR1 SGHVS and CDR2 FNYEAQ. Trimming removed 6 bases from V and 3 bases from J, with 6 bases in between.

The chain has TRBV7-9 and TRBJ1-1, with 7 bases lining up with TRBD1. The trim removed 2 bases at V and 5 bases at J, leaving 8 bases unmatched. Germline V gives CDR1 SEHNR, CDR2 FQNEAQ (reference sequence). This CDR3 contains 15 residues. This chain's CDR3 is CASSLWGQRGTEAFF. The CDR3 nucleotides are TGTGCCAGCAGCTTATGGGGACAGAGGGGGACTGAAGCTTTCTTT.

The CDR3 DNA reads as TGTGCCAGCAGCCCGACGTGGGGGCGCATGGCCGGGGAGCTGTTTTTT. This sequence encodes CASSPTWGRMAGELFF. The rearrangement links TRBV11-2 to TRBJ2-2; D is possibly TRBD1 (6 bases). Per germline, CDR1 SGHAT and CDR2 FQNNGV. Trimming left V 5 bases short and J 6 bases short, with 19 bases between. This CDR3 spans 16 amino acids.

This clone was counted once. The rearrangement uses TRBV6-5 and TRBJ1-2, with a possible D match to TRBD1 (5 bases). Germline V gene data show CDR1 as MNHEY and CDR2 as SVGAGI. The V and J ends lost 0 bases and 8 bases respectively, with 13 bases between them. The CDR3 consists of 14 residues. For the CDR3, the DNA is TGTGCCAGCAGTTACTCGGGGCCCCTTGGGGGCTACACCTTC. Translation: CASSYSGPLGGYTF.